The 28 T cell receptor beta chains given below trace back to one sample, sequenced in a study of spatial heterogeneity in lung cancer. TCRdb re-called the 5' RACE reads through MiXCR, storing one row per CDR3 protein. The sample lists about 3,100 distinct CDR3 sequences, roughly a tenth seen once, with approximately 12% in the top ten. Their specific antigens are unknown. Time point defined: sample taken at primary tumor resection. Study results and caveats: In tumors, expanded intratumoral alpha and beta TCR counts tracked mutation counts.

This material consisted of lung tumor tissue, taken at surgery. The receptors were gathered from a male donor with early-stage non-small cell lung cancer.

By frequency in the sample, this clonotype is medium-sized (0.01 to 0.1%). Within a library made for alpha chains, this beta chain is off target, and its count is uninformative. This CDR3 reads CASSLGLAGGSSTQYF. The CDR3 region has the DNA TGTGCCAGCAGCCTAGGACTAGCGGGAGGTAGTTCGACGCAGTATTTT. The V gene is TRBV28, the J gene TRBJ2-3; 14 bases map to TRBD2. CDR1 is MDHEN and CDR2 is SYDVKM in the germline V gene. V was clipped by 6 bases and J by 9 bases; unmatched bases: 11. This CDR3 comprises 16 residues.

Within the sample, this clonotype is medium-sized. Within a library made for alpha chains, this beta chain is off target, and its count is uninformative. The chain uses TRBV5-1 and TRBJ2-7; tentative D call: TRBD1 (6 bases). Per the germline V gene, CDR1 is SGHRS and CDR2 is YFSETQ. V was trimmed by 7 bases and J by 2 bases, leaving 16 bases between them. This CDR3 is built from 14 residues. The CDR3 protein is CASAPGARPYEQYF. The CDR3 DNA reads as TGCGCCAGCGCCCCAGGGGCGCGGCCCTACGAGCAGTACTTC. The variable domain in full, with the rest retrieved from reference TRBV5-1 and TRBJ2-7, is KAGVTQTPRYLIKTRGQQVTLSCSPISGHRSVSWYQQTPGQGLQFLFEYFSETQRNKGNFPGRFSGRQFSNSRSEMNVSTLELGDSALYLCASAPGARPYEQYFGPGTRLTVT.

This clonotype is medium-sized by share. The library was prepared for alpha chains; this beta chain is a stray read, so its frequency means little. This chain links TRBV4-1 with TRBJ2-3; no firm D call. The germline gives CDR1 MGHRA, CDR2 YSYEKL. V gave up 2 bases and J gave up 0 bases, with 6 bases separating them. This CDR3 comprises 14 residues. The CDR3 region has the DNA TGCGCCAGCAGCCAATTGGCGAGCACAGATACGCAGTATTTT. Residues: CASSQLASTDTQYF.

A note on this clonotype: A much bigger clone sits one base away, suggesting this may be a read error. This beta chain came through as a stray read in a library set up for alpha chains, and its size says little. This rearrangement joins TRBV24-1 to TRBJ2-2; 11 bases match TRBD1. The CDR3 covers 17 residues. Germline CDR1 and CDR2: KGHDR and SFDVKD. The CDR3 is CAISDFAGTGGTGELFF. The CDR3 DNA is TGTGCCATCAGTGATTTCGCCGGGACAGGGGGAACCGGGGAGCTGTTTTTT.

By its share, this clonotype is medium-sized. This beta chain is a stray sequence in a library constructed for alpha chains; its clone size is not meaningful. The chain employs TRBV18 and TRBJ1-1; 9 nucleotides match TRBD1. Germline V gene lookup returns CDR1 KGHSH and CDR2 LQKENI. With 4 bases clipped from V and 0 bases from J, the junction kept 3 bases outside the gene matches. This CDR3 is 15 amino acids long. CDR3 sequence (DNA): TGTGCCAGCTCACATGGGGACAGGGTGAACACTGAAGCTTTCTTT. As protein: CASSHGDRVNTEAFF.

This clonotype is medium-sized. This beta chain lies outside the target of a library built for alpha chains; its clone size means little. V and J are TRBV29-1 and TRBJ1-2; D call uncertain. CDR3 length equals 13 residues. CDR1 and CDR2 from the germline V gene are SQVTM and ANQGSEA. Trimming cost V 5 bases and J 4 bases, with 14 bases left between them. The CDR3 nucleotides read TGCAGCGTTTTTTCTGAGTGGGGCTATGGCTACACCTTC. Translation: CSVFSEWGYGYTF.

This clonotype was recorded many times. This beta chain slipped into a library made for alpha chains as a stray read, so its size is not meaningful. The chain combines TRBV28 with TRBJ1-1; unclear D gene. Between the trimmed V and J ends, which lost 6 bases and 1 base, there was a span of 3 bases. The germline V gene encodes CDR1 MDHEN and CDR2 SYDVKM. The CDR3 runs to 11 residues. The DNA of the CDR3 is TGTGCCAGCAGAGGGAACACTGAAGCTTTCTTT. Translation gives CASRGNTEAFF. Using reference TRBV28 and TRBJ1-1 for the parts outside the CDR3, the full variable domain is DVKVTQSSRYLVKRTGEKVFLECVQDMDHENMFWYRQDPGLGLRLIYFSYDVKMKEKGDIPEGYSVSREKKERFSLILESASTNQTSMYLCASRGNTEAFFGQGTRLTVV.

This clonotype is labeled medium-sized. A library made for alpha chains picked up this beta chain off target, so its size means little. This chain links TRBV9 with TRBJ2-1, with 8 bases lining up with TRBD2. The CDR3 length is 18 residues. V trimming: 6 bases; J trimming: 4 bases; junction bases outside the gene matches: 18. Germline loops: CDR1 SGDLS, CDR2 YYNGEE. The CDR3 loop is CASTDHLSGTVEYNEQFF. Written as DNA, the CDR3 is TGTGCCAGCACCGACCACCTTAGCGGGACGGTAGAGTACAATGAGCAGTTCTTC. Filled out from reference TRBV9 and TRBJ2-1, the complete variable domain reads DSGVTQTPKHLITATGQRVTLRCSPRSGDLSVYWYQQSLDQGLQFLIQYYNGEERAKGNILERFSAQQFPDLHSELNLSSLELGDSALYFCASTDHLSGTVEYNEQFFGPGTRLTVL.

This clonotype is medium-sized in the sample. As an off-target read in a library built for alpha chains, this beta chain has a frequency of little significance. The chain's CDR3 is CASSLTGTANEKLFF. CDR3 DNA sequence: TGTGCCAGCAGCCTCACCGGGACGGCTAATGAAAAACTGTTTTTT. V and J are TRBV7-3 and TRBJ1-4; a possible D gene is TRBD1 (5 bases). The germline V and J ends were trimmed by 5 bases and 3 bases, with 13 bases remaining between them. This CDR3 spans 15 amino acids. Germline assignment: CDR1 SGHTA and CDR2 FQGTGA.

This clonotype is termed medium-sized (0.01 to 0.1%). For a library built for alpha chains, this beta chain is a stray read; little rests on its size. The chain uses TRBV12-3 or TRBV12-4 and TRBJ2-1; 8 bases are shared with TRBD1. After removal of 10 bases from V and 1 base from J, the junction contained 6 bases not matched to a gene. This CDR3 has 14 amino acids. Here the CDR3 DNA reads TGTGCCATCAGGACAGGGCAGTCCTACAATGAGCAGTTCTTC. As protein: CAIRTGQSYNEQFF.

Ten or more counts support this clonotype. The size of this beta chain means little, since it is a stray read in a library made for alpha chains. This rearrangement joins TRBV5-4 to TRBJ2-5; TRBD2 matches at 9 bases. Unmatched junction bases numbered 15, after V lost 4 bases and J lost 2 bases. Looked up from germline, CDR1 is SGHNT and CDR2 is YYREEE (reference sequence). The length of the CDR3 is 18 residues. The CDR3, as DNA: TGTGCCAGCAGCCGATCATCACGCGGGGGGGCCGTGCAAGAGACCCAGTACTTC. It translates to CASSRSSRGGAVQETQYF.

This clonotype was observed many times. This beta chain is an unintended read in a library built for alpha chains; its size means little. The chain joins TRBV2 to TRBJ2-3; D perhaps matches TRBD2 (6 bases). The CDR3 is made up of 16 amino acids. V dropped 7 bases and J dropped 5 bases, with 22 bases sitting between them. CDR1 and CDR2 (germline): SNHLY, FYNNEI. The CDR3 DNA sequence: TGTGCCAGCAATTCTGGAAGGACTAACTTCGGAGATACGCAGTATTTT. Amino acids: CASNSGRTNFGDTQYF.

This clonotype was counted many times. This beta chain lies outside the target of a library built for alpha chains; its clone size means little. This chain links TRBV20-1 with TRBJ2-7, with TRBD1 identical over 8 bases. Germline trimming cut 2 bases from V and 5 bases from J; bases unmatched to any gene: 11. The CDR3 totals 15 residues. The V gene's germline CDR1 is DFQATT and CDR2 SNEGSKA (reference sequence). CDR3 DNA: TGCAGTGCTAGACCATTAGGACAGGGAGAAAACGAGCAGTACTTC. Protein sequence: CSARPLGQGENEQYF.

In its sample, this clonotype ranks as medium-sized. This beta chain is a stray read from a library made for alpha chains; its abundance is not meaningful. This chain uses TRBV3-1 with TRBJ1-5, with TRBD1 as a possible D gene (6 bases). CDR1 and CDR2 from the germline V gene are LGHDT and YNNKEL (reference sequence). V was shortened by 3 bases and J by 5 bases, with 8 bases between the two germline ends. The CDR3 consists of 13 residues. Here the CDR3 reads CASSHPGDQPQHF. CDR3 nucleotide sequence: TGTGCCAGCAGCCACCCAGGGGATCAGCCCCAGCATTTT. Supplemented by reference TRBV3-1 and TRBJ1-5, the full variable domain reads DTAVSQTPKYLVTQMGNDKSIKCEQNLGHDTMYWYKQDSKKFLKIMFSYNNKELIINETVPNRFSPKSPDKAHLNLHINSLELGDSAVYFCASSHPGDQPQHFGDGTRLSIL.

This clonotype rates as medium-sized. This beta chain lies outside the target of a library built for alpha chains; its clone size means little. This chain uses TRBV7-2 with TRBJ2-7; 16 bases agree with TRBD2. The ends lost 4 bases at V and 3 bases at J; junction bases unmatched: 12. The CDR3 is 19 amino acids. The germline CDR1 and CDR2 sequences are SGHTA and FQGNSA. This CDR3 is CASSSPPTGLAGGYYEQYF. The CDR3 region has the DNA TGTGCCAGCAGCTCGCCTCCTACGGGACTAGCGGGGGGGTACTACGAGCAGTACTTC.

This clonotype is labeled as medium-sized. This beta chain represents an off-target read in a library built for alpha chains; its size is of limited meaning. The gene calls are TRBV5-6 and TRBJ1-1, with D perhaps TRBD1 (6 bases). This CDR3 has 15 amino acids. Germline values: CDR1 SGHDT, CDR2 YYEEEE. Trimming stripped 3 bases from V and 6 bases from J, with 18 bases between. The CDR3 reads CASSYSAGGWAEAFF. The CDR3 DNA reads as TGTGCCAGCAGCTACTCAGCGGGGGGCTGGGCTGAAGCTTTCTTT.

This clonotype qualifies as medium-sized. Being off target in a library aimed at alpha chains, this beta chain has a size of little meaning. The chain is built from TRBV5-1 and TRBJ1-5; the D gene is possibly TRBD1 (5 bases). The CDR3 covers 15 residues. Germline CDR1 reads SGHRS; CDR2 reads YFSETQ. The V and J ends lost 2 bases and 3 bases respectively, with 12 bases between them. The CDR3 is CASSLLSGANQPQHF. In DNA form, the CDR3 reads TGCGCCAGCAGCTTACTATCCGGGGCCAATCAGCCCCAGCATTTT.

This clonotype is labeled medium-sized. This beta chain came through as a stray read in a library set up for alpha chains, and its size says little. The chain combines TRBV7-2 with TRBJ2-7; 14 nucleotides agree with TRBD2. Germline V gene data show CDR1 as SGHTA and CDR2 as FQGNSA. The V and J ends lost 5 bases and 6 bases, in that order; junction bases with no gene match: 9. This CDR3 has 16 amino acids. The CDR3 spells CASSPRLAGGGSEQYF. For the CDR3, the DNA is TGTGCCAGCAGCCCCAGACTAGCGGGAGGGGGTTCCGAGCAGTACTTC.

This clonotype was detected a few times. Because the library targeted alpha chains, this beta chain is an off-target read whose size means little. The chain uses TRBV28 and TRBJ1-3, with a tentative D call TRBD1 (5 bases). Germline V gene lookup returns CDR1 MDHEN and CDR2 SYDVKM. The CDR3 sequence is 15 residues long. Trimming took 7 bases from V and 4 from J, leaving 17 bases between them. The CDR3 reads CASTGGAVKGNTIYF. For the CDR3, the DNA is TGTGCCAGCACTGGAGGGGCAGTTAAAGGAAACACCATATATTTT.

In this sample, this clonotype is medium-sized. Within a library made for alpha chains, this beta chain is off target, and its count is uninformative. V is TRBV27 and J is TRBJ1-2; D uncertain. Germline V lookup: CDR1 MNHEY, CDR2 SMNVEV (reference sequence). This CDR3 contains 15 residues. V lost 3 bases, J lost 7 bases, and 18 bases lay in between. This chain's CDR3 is CASSLDREVFGGYTF. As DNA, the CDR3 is TGTGCCAGCAGTTTGGATCGGGAGGTGTTTGGTGGCTACACCTTC.

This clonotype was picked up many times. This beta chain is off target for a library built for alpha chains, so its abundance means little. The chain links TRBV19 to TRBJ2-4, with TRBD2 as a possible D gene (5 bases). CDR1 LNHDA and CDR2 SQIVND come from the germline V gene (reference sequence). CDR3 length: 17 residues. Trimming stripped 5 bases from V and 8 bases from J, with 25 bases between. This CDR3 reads CASSLTPPTAPGDIQYF. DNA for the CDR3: TGTGCCAGTAGTCTGACACCACCAACAGCTCCCGGGGACATTCAGTACTTC.

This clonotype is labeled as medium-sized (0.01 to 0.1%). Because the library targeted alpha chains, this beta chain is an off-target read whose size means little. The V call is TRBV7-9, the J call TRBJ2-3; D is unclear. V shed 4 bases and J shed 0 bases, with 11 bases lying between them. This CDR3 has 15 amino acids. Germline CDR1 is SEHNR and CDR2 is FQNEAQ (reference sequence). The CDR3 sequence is CASSSWLTSTDTQYF. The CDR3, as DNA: TGTGCCAGCAGCTCATGGTTGACTAGCACAGATACGCAGTATTTT.

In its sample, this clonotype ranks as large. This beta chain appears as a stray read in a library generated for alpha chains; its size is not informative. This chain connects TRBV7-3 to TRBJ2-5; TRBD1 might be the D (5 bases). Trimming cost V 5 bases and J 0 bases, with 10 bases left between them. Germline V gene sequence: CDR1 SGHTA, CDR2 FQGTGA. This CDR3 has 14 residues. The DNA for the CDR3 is TGTGCCAGCAGCCTAAAGGGGTACCAAGAGACCCAGTACTTC. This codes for CASSLKGYQETQYF.

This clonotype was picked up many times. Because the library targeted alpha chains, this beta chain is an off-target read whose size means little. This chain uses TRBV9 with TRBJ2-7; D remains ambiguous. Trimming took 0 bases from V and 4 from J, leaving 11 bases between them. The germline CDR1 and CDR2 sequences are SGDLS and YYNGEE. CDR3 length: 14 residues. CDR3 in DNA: TGTGCCAGCAGCGTAGACGTCAACTCGTACGAGCAGTACTTC. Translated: CASSVDVNSYEQYF. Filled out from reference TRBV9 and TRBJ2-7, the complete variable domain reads DSGVTQTPKHLITATGQRVTLRCSPRSGDLSVYWYQQSLDQGLQFLIQYYNGEERAKGNILERFSAQQFPDLHSELNLSSLELGDSALYFCASSVDVNSYEQYFGPGTRLTVT.

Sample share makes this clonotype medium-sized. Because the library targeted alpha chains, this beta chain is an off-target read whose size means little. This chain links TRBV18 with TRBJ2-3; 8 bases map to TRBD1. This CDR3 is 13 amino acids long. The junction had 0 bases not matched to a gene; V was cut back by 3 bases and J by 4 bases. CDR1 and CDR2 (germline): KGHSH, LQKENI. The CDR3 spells CASSPTGADTQYF. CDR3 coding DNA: TGTGCCAGCTCACCGACAGGGGCAGATACGCAGTATTTT.

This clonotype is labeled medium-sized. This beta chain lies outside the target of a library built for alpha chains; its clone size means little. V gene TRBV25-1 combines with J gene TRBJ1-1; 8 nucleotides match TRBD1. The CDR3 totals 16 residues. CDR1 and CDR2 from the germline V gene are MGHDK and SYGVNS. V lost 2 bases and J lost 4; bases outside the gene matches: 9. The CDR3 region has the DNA TGTGCCAGCAGTGAAGGACAGGGACTCCTCTCCACTGAAGCTTTCTTT. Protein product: CASSEGQGLLSTEAFF.

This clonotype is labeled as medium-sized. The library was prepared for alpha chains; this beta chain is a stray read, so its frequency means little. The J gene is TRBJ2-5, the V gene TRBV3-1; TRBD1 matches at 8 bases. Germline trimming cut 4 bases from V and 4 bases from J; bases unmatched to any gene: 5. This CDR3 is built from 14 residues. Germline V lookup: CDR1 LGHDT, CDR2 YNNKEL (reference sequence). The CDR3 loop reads CASSPDRDGETQYF. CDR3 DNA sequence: TGTGCCAGCAGCCCGGACAGGGATGGAGAGACCCAGTACTTC.

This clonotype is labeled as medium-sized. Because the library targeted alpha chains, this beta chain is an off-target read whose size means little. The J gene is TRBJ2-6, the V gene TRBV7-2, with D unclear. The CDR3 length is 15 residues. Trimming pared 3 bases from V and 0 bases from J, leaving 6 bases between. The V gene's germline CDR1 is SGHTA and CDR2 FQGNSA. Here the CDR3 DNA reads TGTGCCAGCAGCTTCGGCGGCTCTGGGGCCAACGTCCTGACTTTC. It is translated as CASSFGGSGANVLTF.